This T cell receptor beta chain emerged from a study of blood T cell repertoires in COVID-19. Overall study context: COVID-19 samples, acute and convalescent, were from the United States, Italy and Spain.

Method: immunoSEQ multiplex PCR; TCRdb's copy keeps in-frame clones and lacks some. The repertoire holds more than 130,000 clones, with about 88% as singletons. J lost 9 bases, V lost 7 bases, and 9 bases had no gene match. The CDR3 spans 12 residues. Germline V gives CDR1 SQVTM, CDR2 ANQGSEA. The chain recombines TRBV29-1 with TRBJ2-5, with 9 bases matching TRBD1. The sequencing input was peripheral blood. This TCR was recovered from a man aged 50-60 years with active or convalescent COVID-19. In DNA form, the CDR3 reads TGCAGCGCGGGACAGGGCCAAAGGGCCCAGTACTTC. It codes for CSAGQGQRAQYF.